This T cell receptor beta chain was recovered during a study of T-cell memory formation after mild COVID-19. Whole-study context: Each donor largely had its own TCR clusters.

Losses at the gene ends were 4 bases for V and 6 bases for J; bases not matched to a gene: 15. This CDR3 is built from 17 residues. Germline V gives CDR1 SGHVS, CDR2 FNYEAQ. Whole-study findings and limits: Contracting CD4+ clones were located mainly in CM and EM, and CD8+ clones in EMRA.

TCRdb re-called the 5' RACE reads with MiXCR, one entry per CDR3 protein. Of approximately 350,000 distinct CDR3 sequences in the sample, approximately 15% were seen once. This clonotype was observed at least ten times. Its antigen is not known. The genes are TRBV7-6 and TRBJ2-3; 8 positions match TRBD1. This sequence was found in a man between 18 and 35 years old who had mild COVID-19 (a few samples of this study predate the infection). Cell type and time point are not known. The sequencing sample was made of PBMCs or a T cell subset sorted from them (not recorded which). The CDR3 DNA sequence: TGTGCCAGCAGCTCCCGTTCCGGGACAGGAGTTACGGATACGCAGTATTTT. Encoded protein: CASSSRSGTGVTDTQYF.